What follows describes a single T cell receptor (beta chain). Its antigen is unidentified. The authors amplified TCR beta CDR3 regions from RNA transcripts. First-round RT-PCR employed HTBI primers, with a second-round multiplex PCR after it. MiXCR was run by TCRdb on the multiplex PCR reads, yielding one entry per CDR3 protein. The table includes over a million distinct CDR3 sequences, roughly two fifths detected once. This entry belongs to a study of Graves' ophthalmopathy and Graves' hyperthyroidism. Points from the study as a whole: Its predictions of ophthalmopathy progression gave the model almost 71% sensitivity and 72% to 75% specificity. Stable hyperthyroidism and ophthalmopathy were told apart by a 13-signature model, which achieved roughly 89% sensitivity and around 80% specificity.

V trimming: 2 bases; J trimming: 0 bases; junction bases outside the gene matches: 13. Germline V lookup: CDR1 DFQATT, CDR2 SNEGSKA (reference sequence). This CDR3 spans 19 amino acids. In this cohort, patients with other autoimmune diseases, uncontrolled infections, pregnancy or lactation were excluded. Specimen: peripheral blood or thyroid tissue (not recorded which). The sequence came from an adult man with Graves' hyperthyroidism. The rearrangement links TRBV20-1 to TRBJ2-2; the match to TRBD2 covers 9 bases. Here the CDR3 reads CSARLPVTIAGANTGELFF. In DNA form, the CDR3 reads TGCAGTGCTAGACTCCCGGTTACGATAGCGGGAGCGAACACCGGGGAGCTGTTTTTT.